The clone carrying this T cell receptor (beta chain) was detected a few times. The sample originates from a study of identical twins. V was clipped by 6 bases and J by 3 bases, with 11 bases between them. This CDR3 has 13 residues. Germline CDR1 and CDR2: MNHEY and SVGEGT. Each CDR3 protein gets one entry after TCRdb re-called the 5' RACE reads with MiXCR. The table includes roughly 720,000 distinct CDR3 sequences, roughly 20% detected once. The data also belong to a second study, concerning T cells expressing NK-cell markers.

Sequenced input: PBMCs. This TCR was recovered from a woman younger than 30 in good health. The chain has TRBV6-2 or TRBV6-3 and TRBJ1-2; D is uncertain. The CDR3 sequence: CASRQVPDYGYTF. Written as DNA, the CDR3 is TGTGCCAGCAGGCAAGTTCCGGACTATGGCTACACCTTC.